This T cell receptor (beta chain) was sequenced during a study of blood T cells in healthy people across ages. A second about 6 to 11 cycle PCR used barcoded and J-beta primers. One entry per CDR3 protein results from TCRdb running MiXCR on the 5' RACE reads. The repertoire consists of about 1.8 million distinct CDR3 sequences, with about 50% occurring once and the leading ten covering 2.1%. Germline lookup yields CDR1 SNHLY and CDR2 FYNNEI. Trimming took 8 bases from V and 5 from J, leaving 19 bases between them. The CDR3 is 14 residues long. This clonotype was sampled from a woman in her thirties or forties in good health. The specimen was blood. V usage is TRBV2 and J usage is TRBJ2-7; D is possibly TRBD1 or TRBD2 (5 bases each). In nucleotides, the CDR3 is TGTGCCAGCCAGCCGGGGCAACATGTCGACGAGCAGTACTTC. Translated: CASQPGQHVDEQYF.